A single sample gave rise to the 23 T cell receptor beta chains below, sequenced in a study of CD8+ T cells in alopecia areata. Sequencing templates came from extracted RNA that was reverse transcribed into cDNA. Measured with immunoSEQ multiplex PCR; TCRdb has only the in-frame clones, and not every one. The repertoire holds about 97,000 clones, with 41% as singletons. The sequenced sample was CD4+ T cells sorted from blood. The receptors stem from a human donor with alopecia areata.

This chain's CDR3 is CASSYGGEQETQYF. The CDR3 DNA follows: TGTGCCAGCAGCTATGGGGGGGAACAAGAGACCCAGTACTTC. The V and J genes are TRBV5-6 and TRBJ2-5, with 7 nucleotides matching TRBD2. Germline values: CDR1 SGHDT, CDR2 YYEEEE. The CDR3 contains 14 residues. V lost 3 bases and J lost 2; bases outside the gene matches: 4.

CDR3 in DNA: TGTGCCACCAGCAGGGTGGACAGGGACCACAATGAGCAGTTCTTC. As protein: CATSRVDRDHNEQFF. The V and J genes are TRBV15 and TRBJ2-1, with 8 bases identical to TRBD1. From germline, CDR1 is LNHNV and CDR2 YYDKDF (reference sequence). V dropped 3 bases and J dropped 5; count of bases not matched to a gene: 6. This CDR3 region has 15 residues.

This clone occurred a few times. The chain recombines TRBV29-1 with TRBJ2-5; 7 bases are a match to TRBD1. The J call is doubtful: the DNA matches TRBJ2-7 better. This CDR3 comprises 12 residues. CDR1 and CDR2 from the germline V gene are SQVTM and ANQGSEA. DNA for the CDR3: TGCAGCGTCCGGACAGGTTCCTACGAGCAGTACTTC. It yields the protein CSVRTGSYEQYF.

The chain is built from TRBV6-5 and TRBJ2-4; tentatively, D is TRBD1 (5 bases). Germline lookup yields CDR1 MNHEY and CDR2 SVGAGI. Between the trimmed V and J ends, which lost 7 bases and 7 bases, there was a span of 17 bases. The CDR3 length is 14 residues. The CDR3 loop reads CASTRTRAGNIQYF. For the CDR3, the DNA is TGTGCCAGCACCCGAACTCGGGCAGGGAACATTCAGTACTTC.

The DNA of the CDR3 is TGTGCCTGGAGAGGGGGGAGGGAGACCCAGTACTTC. This sequence encodes CAWRGGRETQYF. This sequence joins TRBV30 and TRBJ2-5, with D perhaps matching TRBD1 or TRBD2 (6 bases each). V was cut by 3 bases and J by 5 bases, with 10 bases left in between. The CDR3 runs 12 residues. Germline CDR1 is GTSNPN and CDR2 is SVGIG (reference sequence).

The chain has TRBV30 and TRBJ2-5; 10 nucleotides align to TRBD2. CDR1 and CDR2 from the germline V gene are GTSNPN and SVGIG (reference sequence). This CDR3 is built from 14 residues. Trimming took 7 bases from V and 2 from J; bases not matched to a gene: 7. The CDR3 nucleotides are TGTGCCTACGAAAGCGGGAGGGAACAAGAGACCCAGTACTTC. Translation: CAYESGREQETQYF.

The V gene is TRBV29-1, the J gene TRBJ2-2, with a tentative D call TRBD1 (5 bases). This CDR3 is built from 13 residues. The germline V and J ends were trimmed by 6 bases and 4 bases, with 12 bases remaining between them. The germline V gene encodes CDR1 SQVTM and CDR2 ANQGSEA. The CDR3 bases are TGCAGCGTAGCGACAGCTAGCACCGGGGAGCTGTTTTTT. It specifies CSVATASTGELFF.

By its share, this clone is medium-sized. V usage is TRBV19 and J usage is TRBJ2-7, with 8 bases aligning to TRBD2. The CDR3 length is 15 residues. V lost 4 bases and J lost 2; bases outside the gene matches: 7. Germline loops: CDR1 LNHDA, CDR2 SQIVND (reference sequence). CDR3 in amino acids: CASSRMTSETYEQYF. In DNA, the CDR3 is TGTGCCAGTAGTAGGATGACTAGCGAGACCTACGAGCAGTACTTC.

The CDR3 nucleotides are TGTGCCTGGAGTGTACAGGTCCGGGGTGGCTACACCTTC. The encoded protein is CAWSVQVRGGYTF. The gene calls are TRBV30 and TRBJ1-2, with TRBD1 as a possible D gene (5 bases). This CDR3 comprises 13 residues. V lost 0 bases to trimming and J lost 7 bases, with 12 bases between them. Germline-derived CDR1 and CDR2 are GTSNPN and SVGIG (reference sequence).

This sequence joins TRBV6-5 and TRBJ2-1; the D gene is possibly TRBD1 (6 bases). V lost 4 bases to trimming and J lost 3 bases, with 13 bases between them. This CDR3 contains 15 residues. The germline CDR1 and CDR2 sequences are MNHEY and SVGAGI. This CDR3 is CASSWEQGGYNEQFF. The CDR3 DNA sequence: TGTGCCAGCAGTTGGGAACAAGGGGGCTACAATGAGCAGTTCTTC.

The rearrangement joins TRBV9 to TRBJ2-2, with unresolved D. Germline-derived CDR1 and CDR2 are SGDLS and YYNGEE. Trimming left V 2 bases short and J 4 bases short, with 15 bases between. There are 16 residues in the CDR3. Written as DNA, the CDR3 is TGTGCCAGCAGCGTCCTCCACTCAGCTGGCACCGGGGAGCTGTTTTTT. Its translation: CASSVLHSAGTGELFF.

This clone was picked up a small number of times. This sequence joins TRBV28 and TRBJ2-3, with 8 positions matching TRBD2. CDR3 size: 15 residues. V was clipped by 4 bases and J by 0 bases; unmatched bases: 3. Germline-derived CDR1 and CDR2 are MDHEN and SYDVKM. CDR3 nucleotide sequence: TGTGCCAGCAGTTGGGCTAGCGGGAGCACAGATACGCAGTATTTT. Its protein is CASSWASGSTDTQYF.

This clone was found once. The chain joins TRBV15 to TRBJ1-2; 7 bases agree with TRBD1. J gave up 8 bases and V 6 bases, and 9 bases lay outside the gene matches. The CDR3 is 13 amino acids. Germline CDR1 reads LNHNV; CDR2 reads YYDKDF (reference sequence). The CDR3 loop reads CATRETGTRGYTF. CDR3 coding DNA: TGTGCCACCAGAGAGACAGGGACGAGGGGCTACACCTTC.

This chain links TRBV5-1 with TRBJ1-1; D gene uncertain. The CDR3 contains 15 residues. CDR1 and CDR2 from the germline V gene are SGHRS and YFSETQ. Trimming took off 0 bases at V and 1 base at J, with 10 bases between the two ends. The CDR3 DNA follows: TGCGCCAGCAGCTTGGTCGGGGTGTCGAACACTGAAGCTTTCTTT. It codes for CASSLVGVSNTEAFF.

In this sample, this clone turned up once. This chain links TRBV29-1 with TRBJ1-1, with D uncertain. The V end was cut by 4 bases, the J end by 3 bases, with 18 bases between. Per the germline V gene, CDR1 is SQVTM and CDR2 is ANQGSEA. This CDR3 spans 15 amino acids. The CDR3 nucleotides are TGCAGCGTTGGCCGGGCCGCCAGGAGGGACACTGAAGCTTTCTTT. Its translation: CSVGRAARRDTEAFF.

This chain joins TRBV30 and TRBJ2-1; D is ambiguous. Germline CDR1 reads GTSNPN; CDR2 reads SVGIG (reference sequence). CDR3 size: 15 residues. V lost 3 bases and J lost 0, with 12 bases in between. The CDR3 DNA reads as TGTGCCTGGAGGGCTATTTTGAGCTCCTACAATGAGCAGTTCTTC. As protein: CAWRAILSSYNEQFF.

This clone was counted only a few times. The chain employs TRBV30 and TRBJ1-2; D gene uncertain. Germline CDR1 and CDR2: GTSNPN and SVGIG (reference sequence). The CDR3 sequence is 14 residues long. V was shortened by 0 bases and J by 3 bases, with 11 bases between the two germline ends. CDR3 region: CAWSVVTEYYGYTF. In DNA, the CDR3 is TGTGCCTGGAGTGTAGTTACGGAATACTATGGCTACACCTTC.

V gene TRBV30 combines with J gene TRBJ2-2; 7 nucleotides match TRBD2. V lost 4 bases, J lost 5 bases, and 22 bases stayed unmatched. Germline CDR1 GTSNPN, CDR2 SVGIG (reference sequence). The CDR3 runs to 19 residues. CDR3 sequence: CAWTHKGMRREGPTGELFF. The CDR3 DNA follows: TGTGCCTGGACCCACAAGGGGATGCGGAGGGAGGGCCCAACCGGGGAGCTGTTTTTT.

This clone showed up just once. The V and J genes are TRBV10-2 and TRBJ1-2; 9 nucleotides align to TRBD1. Germline V gene data show CDR1 as WSHSY and CDR2 as SAAADI. The V and J ends lost 8 bases and 6 bases, in that order; junction bases with no gene match: 13. The CDR3 is 15 amino acids. The CDR3 loop is CASLRGTGINHGYTF. The CDR3 coding sequence is TGCGCCAGCCTCCGCGGGACAGGGATAAATCATGGCTACACCTTC.

This sequence joins TRBV27 and TRBJ1-6, with a weak D call TRBD1 (5 bases). Germline loops: CDR1 MNHEY, CDR2 SMNVEV (reference sequence). The CDR3 runs to 14 residues. Trimming shortened V by 4 bases and J by 3 bases, and 7 bases separated the two germline ends. CDR3 in DNA: TGTGCCAGCAGTTCGACAGTCTATAATTCACCCCTCCACTTT. As protein: CASSSTVYNSPLHF.

This clone has only a few counts. The chain is built from TRBV5-1 and TRBJ2-7, with D perhaps matching TRBD1 (7 bases). The CDR3 length is 16 residues. Looked up from germline, CDR1 is SGHRS and CDR2 is YFSETQ. Trimming cost V 4 bases and J 1 base, with 18 bases left between them. The CDR3 here is CASSHPGGQPSYEQYF. In DNA form, the CDR3 reads TGCGCCAGCAGCCATCCCGGGGGACAGCCGTCCTACGAGCAGTACTTC.

The CDR3, as DNA: TGTGCCAGCCGAAAAACCGTGGACAGCCCCAACACCGGGGAGCTGTTTTTT. It codes for CASRKTVDSPNTGELFF. The V gene is TRBV2, the J gene TRBJ2-2; possible D gene TRBD1, 6 bases. V shed 8 bases and J shed 2 bases, with 21 bases lying between them. CDR3 length equals 17 residues. Germline V gives CDR1 SNHLY, CDR2 FYNNEI.

The rearrangement joins TRBV6-6 to TRBJ2-1; no clear D. The V end was cut by 2 bases, the J end by 6 bases, with 5 bases between. This CDR3 is 12 amino acids long. CDR1 is MNHNY, CDR2 SVGAGI, per germline (reference sequence). CDR3 amino acids: CASSYGPNEQFF. The CDR3 nucleotides are TGTGCCAGCAGTTACGGTCCCAATGAGCAGTTCTTC.